This TCR beta chain was captured by sequencing in a study of OX40 agonist ivuxolimab in advanced cancers. For the study at large: Of mixed ages from about 23 to 90 and averaging about 60 years, the group was about 80% male. General study points: In the 0.1 to 3.0 mg/kg range, CD4+ and CD8+ blood T cells had expanded clonally by week 6. Relative to CD4+ cells, CD8+ T cells on average had more expanded clones.

Data came from immunoSEQ multiplex PCR; TCRdb stores just in-frame clones and leaves some out. This table holds more than 50,000 clones, 70% to 90% found once. Concerning this clone itself: Its antigen is undetermined.

Excluded were patients having autoimmune disease history or systemic immunosuppression. The CDR3 runs 19 residues. The origin of this receptor is an adult with an advanced solid tumor such as melanoma, head and neck, liver or kidney cancer. The starting material was CD4+ or CD8+ T cells sorted from blood, obtained in a trial of the OX40 agonist ivuxolimab. V usage is TRBV12-2 and J usage is TRBJ2-6; TRBD2, the table's D call, was not compared with the DNA. TRBV12-2 has pseudogene status. The CDR3: CASRLARCGGHSGANVLTF. CDR3 in DNA: TGTGCAAGTCGCTTAGCGCGTTGCGGGGGGCACTCTGGGGCCAACGTCCTGACTTTC.